A single T cell receptor beta chain is shown here with its context. Its antigen is unknown. The record originates from a study of cytomegalovirus exposure and HLA in healthy donors. Study information: Genotyping showed roughly 77% of roughly 400 donors falling in the Caucasian-associated ancestry cluster.

Study results and limitations: Roughly uniform sequencing depth across donors was assumed, possibly incorrectly. A later analysis found TCR association rates differed by HLA locus, highest for DRB1 and lowest for HLA-C. TCR beta chains associated with HLA were, in a later analysis, more clonally expanded than equally common others.

Germline V gene lookup returns CDR1 KGHSH and CDR2 LQKENI. CDR3 length: 13 residues. Trimming cost V 3 bases and J 0 bases, with 5 bases left between them. The PCR was carried out with 60 Vbeta primers and 13 Jbeta primers. Generated by immunoSEQ multiplex PCR, the TCRdb table keeps only in-frame clones and is missing some. The profile covers 81,000 or so clones, with over 70% appearing a single time and more than 2.5% taken by the ten largest. The chain has TRBV18 and TRBJ1-1, with D unclear. Material for sequencing was PBMCs. The receptor was isolated from a man aged 50-59 years in good health and CMV-seropositive. CDR3 sequence: CASSPALNTEAFF. The CDR3, as DNA: TGTGCCAGCTCACCGGCATTGAACACTGAAGCTTTCTTT. Variable domain in full (rest from reference TRBV18 and TRBJ1-1): NAGVMQNPRHLVRRRGQEARLRCSPMKGHSHVYWYRQLPEEGLKFMVYLQKENIIDESGMPKERFSAEFPKEGPSILRIQQVVRGDSAAYFCASSPALNTEAFFGQGTRLTVV.